Sequencing of this T cell receptor (beta chain) was carried out in a study of metastatic and nonmetastatic thyroid tumors. Turning to the study itself: The study looked at repertoires side by side in blood and in tumor or nodule tissue from malignant and benign thyroid patients.

This clone is classed as medium-sized. TCRdb reprocessed the PCR reads using MiXCR. This table holds about 3,400 clones, about 37% found once. Patients had received no treatment of any kind before thyroid surgery. Sequencing was carried out using adjacent normal tissue. The source is a male donor with papillary thyroid cancer or a benign thyroid nodule (not recorded which). Some clones in this sample may be carry-over from other donors' samples.

CDR3 residues: CASSLRGRASETQYF. CDR3 bases: TGTGCCAGCAGTTTACGAGGGAGGGCCTCAGAGACCCAGTACTTC. The chain employs TRBV27 and TRBJ2-5; TRBD2 agrees at 7 bases. The CDR3 length is 15 residues. Germline V CDR1 and CDR2: MNHEY, SMNVEV (reference sequence). The trim removed 2 bases at V and 4 bases at J, leaving 7 bases unmatched.